This entry is about one T cell receptor (beta chain). The antigen is not known. These donors, healthy bone marrow donors, were studied. This sample is drawn from a study of cytomegalovirus exposure and HLA in healthy donors. Primers included in the PCR were 60 Vbeta and 13 Jbeta primers. The repertoire was sequenced with immunoSEQ multiplex PCR; TCRdb's copy has only in-frame clones and lacks some. The sample holds 85,000 to 95,000 clones, over 70% seen once. Findings and limits, study-wide: The availability of immune exposure information extended only to CMV serostatus. The study flagged some 170 TCR beta chains as cytomegalovirus-associated.

Germline-derived CDR1 and CDR2 are WNHNN and SYGVQD (reference sequence). Losses at the gene ends were 7 bases for V and 7 bases for J; bases not matched to a gene: 8. This CDR3 is 13 amino acids long. Material: PBMCs. The receptor comes from a man in his thirties or forties in good health and CMV-seropositive. The chain uses TRBV10-1 and TRBJ2-5; 8 nucleotides agree with TRBD1. Here the CDR3 DNA reads TGCGCCAGCATTTTCGACAGGGGAGGGACCCAGTACTTC. As protein: CASIFDRGGTQYF.